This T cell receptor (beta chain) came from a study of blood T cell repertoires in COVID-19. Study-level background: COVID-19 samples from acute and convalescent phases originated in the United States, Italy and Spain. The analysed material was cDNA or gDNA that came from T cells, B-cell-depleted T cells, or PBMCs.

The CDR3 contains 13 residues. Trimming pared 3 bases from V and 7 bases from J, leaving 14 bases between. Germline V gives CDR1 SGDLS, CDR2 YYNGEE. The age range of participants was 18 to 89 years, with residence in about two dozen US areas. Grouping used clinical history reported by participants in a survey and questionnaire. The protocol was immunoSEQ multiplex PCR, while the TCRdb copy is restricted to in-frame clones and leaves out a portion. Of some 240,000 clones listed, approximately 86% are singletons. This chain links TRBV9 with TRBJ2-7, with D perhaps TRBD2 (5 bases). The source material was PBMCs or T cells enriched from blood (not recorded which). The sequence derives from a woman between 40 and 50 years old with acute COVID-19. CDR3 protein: CASSATRTGEQYF. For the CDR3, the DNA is TGTGCCAGCAGCGCGACCAGGACGGGGGAGCAGTACTTC.